This entry lists 21 T cell receptor beta chains sequenced from one sample in a study of blood T cells in healthy people across ages. With a J-beta primer mix and a sample-barcoded 5' primer, a second PCR ran about 6 to 11 cycles. MiXCR, run by TCRdb on the 5' RACE reads, gives a single entry per CDR3 protein. The sample consists of 850,000 to 1,300,000 distinct CDR3 sequences, 35% to 55% of them appearing once. Input material: blood. The receptors stem from a woman aged 55-75 years in good health.

A word on this clonotype: A much more abundant neighbour one base away suggests this may be a read error. The rearrangement joins TRBV29-1 to TRBJ2-5, with D unclear. CDR3 length: 12 amino acids. V lost 4 bases to trimming and J lost 7 bases, with 13 bases between them. From germline, CDR1 is SQVTM and CDR2 ANQGSEA. CDR3 sequence (DNA): TGCAGCGTTGCCCCCTGCAGAGGGACCCAGTACTTC. Encoded protein: CSVAPCRGTQYF.

This clonotype appeared many times. One base away lies a much larger clone, so this may be a sequencing read error. The chain carries TRBV29-1 and TRBJ2-3, with no clear D. The germline V gene has CDR1 SQVTM and CDR2 ANQGSEA. V was pared by 7 bases and J by 6 bases, with 11 bases between. This CDR3 comprises 11 residues. CDR3 sequence reads: CSGEAFDTQYF. As DNA, the CDR3 is TGCAGCGGTGAGGCTTTCGATACGCAGTATTTT.

This rearrangement joins TRBV14 to TRBJ1-2; D uncertain. This CDR3 has 13 residues. Germline loops: CDR1 SGHDN, CDR2 FVKESK. V lost 0 bases and J 8 bases, leaving 10 bases between the germline ends. Here the CDR3 reads CASSQDRSSGYTF. DNA of the CDR3: TGTGCCAGCAGCCAAGATCGTTCCTCGGGCTACACCTTC.

The chain has TRBV6-5 and TRBJ1-6; 7 bases line up with TRBD1. Germline V gives CDR1 MNHEY, CDR2 SVGAGI. Trimming took 2 bases from V and 13 from J; bases not matched to a gene: 11. The CDR3 is 15 residues long. Here the CDR3 DNA reads TGTGCCAGCAGTTACGCTGGGACAGATCTTTTCCCCCTCCACTTT. Its translation is CASSYAGTDLFPLHF.

The rearrangement uses TRBV27 and TRBJ1-1; D ambiguous. The length of the CDR3 is 14 residues. Germline V gene data show CDR1 as MNHEY and CDR2 as SMNVEV (reference sequence). Deletions cut 5 bases from V and 0 bases from J, with 10 bases between. The CDR3 nucleotides read TGTGCCAGCAGTGCCCAGTGGATGAACACTGAAGCTTTCTTT. Translating it yields CASSAQWMNTEAFF.

This clonotype was recorded a few times. The genes are TRBV24-1 and TRBJ2-3, with TRBD2 identical over 15 bases. The CDR3 length is 19 residues. The V gene end was trimmed by 3 bases and the J gene end by 2 bases; junction bases not matched to a gene: 8. Germline CDR1 KGHDR, CDR2 SFDVKD. CDR3 residues: CATSDPRTSGRGFTDTQYF. CDR3 sequence (DNA): TGTGCCACCAGTGATCCCCGGACTAGCGGGAGGGGTTTCACAGATACGCAGTATTTT.

There are a few counts of this clonotype. The chain links TRBV20-1 to TRBJ2-3, with 13 bases aligning to TRBD2. V lost 5 bases to trimming and J lost 2 bases; unmatched junction nucleotides: 10. Germline CDR1 DFQATT, CDR2 SNEGSKA (reference sequence). The CDR3 runs to 17 residues. CDR3 in DNA: TGCAGTGCTGCAATCAGACTAGCGGGAGGTCCCACAGATACGCAGTATTTT. The encoded protein is CSAAIRLAGGPTDTQYF.

This clonotype was observed once. The V call is TRBV2, the J call TRBJ1-1; D is possibly TRBD1 (6 bases). The CDR3 contains 13 residues. Trimming shortened V by 6 bases and J by 6 bases, and 14 bases separated the two germline ends. CDR1 SNHLY and CDR2 FYNNEI come from the germline V gene. The CDR3 sequence is CASRVGGAAEAFF. DNA for the CDR3: TGTGCCAGCAGGGTCGGGGGGGCCGCTGAAGCTTTCTTT.

The chain carries TRBV27 and TRBJ2-4, with 11 nucleotides matching TRBD2. The DNA end favors TRBJ2-7, so the J call may be wrong. This CDR3 is 14 amino acids long. CDR1 and CDR2 from the germline V gene are MNHEY and SMNVEV (reference sequence). The CDR3 nucleotides are TGTGCCAGCAGTGGTAGCGGGAGGGCCTACGAGCAGTACTTC. This gives the protein CASSGSGRAYEQYF.

The chain combines TRBV29-1 with TRBJ2-5, with 10 nucleotides matching TRBD2. Germline V CDR1 and CDR2: SQVTM, ANQGSEA. V shed 1 base, J shed 4 bases, and the junction held 6 bases outside the gene matches. The CDR3 has 15 amino acids. The CDR3 nucleotides read TGCAGCGTTGAAGTGGCTAGCGGGAGTGGAGAGACCCAGTACTTC. Its protein is CSVEVASGSGETQYF.

The V call is TRBV29-1, the J call TRBJ2-2; TRBD1 is a possible D gene (6 bases). Germline V gene lookup returns CDR1 SQVTM and CDR2 ANQGSEA. This CDR3 is 14 amino acids long. V shed 2 bases and J shed 3 bases, with 10 bases lying between them. The CDR3 DNA follows: TGCAGCGTTGAAAGGGGGACGTACACCGGGGAGCTGTTTTTT. The encoded protein is CSVERGTYTGELFF.

Only a few counts were recorded for this clonotype. The chain employs TRBV12-3 or TRBV12-4 and TRBJ2-3; D call uncertain. The CDR3 length is 8 residues. V lost 8 bases to trimming and J lost 14 bases, with 8 bases between them. CDR3 nucleotide sequence: TGTGCCAGCGGCGCTTCGTATTTT. Amino acids: CASGASYF.

The chain has TRBV14 and TRBJ1-6, with a possible D match to TRBD1 (5 bases). V was shortened by 3 bases and J by 10 bases, with 28 bases between the two germline ends. From germline, CDR1 is SGHDN and CDR2 FVKESK. This CDR3 has 19 residues. CDR3 coding DNA: TGTGCCAGCAGCCATAGGAGACCGGGAACGACGCAGGACAAATCACCCCTCCACTTT. Protein sequence: CASSHRRPGTTQDKSPLHF.

This clonotype has more than one count but fewer than ten. The chain is built from TRBV6-5 and TRBJ2-1; D is unresolved. CDR1 is MNHEY, CDR2 SVGAGI, per germline. This CDR3 is 14 amino acids long. V lost 2 bases and J 4 bases, leaving 9 bases between the germline ends. The CDR3 loop reads CASSYGQKYNEQFF. DNA for the CDR3: TGTGCCAGCAGTTACGGTCAGAAGTACAATGAGCAGTTCTTC.

This clonotype was detected a few times. The chain combines TRBV20-1 with TRBJ2-1; tentative D call: TRBD2 (5 bases). The ends were cut back, 4 bases at V and 4 bases at J, with 11 bases in the middle. The CDR3 loop spans 13 amino acids. Germline CDR1 DFQATT, CDR2 SNEGSKA (reference sequence). The CDR3 bases are TGCAGTGCTACCCCGGGAACTTACAATGAGCAGTTCTTC. Protein: CSATPGTYNEQFF.

Concerning this clonotype: A junction end diverges from the germline sequence, so it may reflect a read error. The chain couples TRBV18 to TRBJ2-5; D uncertain. Per the germline V gene, CDR1 is KGHSH and CDR2 is LQKENI. CDR3 length: 13 amino acids. The CDR3 region is CASSITPQETQYF. CDR3 in DNA: TGCGCCAGCTCAATCACACCCCAAGAGACCCAGTACTTC.

The genes are TRBV6-5 and TRBJ1-6; TRBD1 matches at 9 bases. The CDR3 sequence is 18 residues long. The germline V gene has CDR1 MNHEY and CDR2 SVGAGI. After removal of 4 bases from V and 7 bases from J, the junction contained 14 bases not matched to a gene. CDR3 sequence: CASSSARDRVFLNSPLHF. For the CDR3, the DNA is TGTGCCAGCAGTTCCGCCCGGGACAGGGTCTTTCTCAATTCACCCCTCCACTTT.

V usage is TRBV5-1 and J usage is TRBJ1-4; D not certain. V was shortened by 2 bases and J by 4 bases, with 6 bases between the two germline ends. The CDR3 spans 13 residues. CDR1 and CDR2 from the germline V gene are SGHRS and YFSETQ. CDR3 loop: CASSFRINEKLFF. CDR3 DNA sequence: TGCGCCAGCAGCTTTCGGATTAATGAAAAACTGTTTTTT.

The rearrangement links TRBV4-2 to TRBJ1-5; D is unresolved. V was clipped by 0 bases and J by 5 bases, with 5 bases between them. This CDR3 comprises 13 residues. Germline CDR1 is LGHNA and CDR2 is YNFKEQ. The CDR3 nucleotides are TGTGCCAGCAGCCAAGAAACCCATCAGCCCCAGCATTTT. Translating it yields CASSQETHQPQHF.

This clonotype was observed a handful of times. The chain links TRBV11-1 to TRBJ2-5; D possibly corresponds to TRBD2 (5 bases). The V end was cut by 2 bases, the J end by 1 base, with 11 bases between. This CDR3 is built from 15 residues. Per the germline V gene, CDR1 is SGHAT and CDR2 is FQDESV (reference sequence). This chain's CDR3 is CASSLSRGLQETQYF. The CDR3 nucleotides read TGTGCCAGCAGCTTATCACGAGGGCTCCAAGAGACCCAGTACTTC.

The genes are TRBV6-9 and TRBJ2-1, with 8 bases aligning to TRBD2. CDR3 length equals 17 residues. V gave up 2 bases and J gave up 3 bases; unmatched junction bases: 9. Looked up from germline, CDR1 is MNHGY and CDR2 is SVAAGI. CDR3 DNA sequence: TGTGCCAGCAGTTATACCCAAATAGCGGGGTTCTACAATGAGCAGTTCTTC. Protein product: CASSYTQIAGFYNEQFF.